This is a list of T cell receptor beta chains from one sample in a study of early T cells in non-severe SARS-CoV-2 infection. MiXCR, run by TCRdb on the 5' RACE reads, gives a single entry per CDR3 protein. The sample has fewer than 120,000 distinct CDR3 sequences, roughly 12% seen once. Sequencing was performed on whole blood, taken at baseline. The receptors come from an adult who was a healthcare worker with PCR-confirmed SARS-CoV-2 infection or an uninfected control (not recorded which). Both conserved end residues are trimmed from each CDR3.

J,V,CDR3
TRBJ1-3,TRBV14,ASSQDLGAGGNTIY
TRBJ1-6,TRBV20-1,SASRGKGFGSPLH
TRBJ2-3,TRBV30,AWTPGRLAGGLSTDTQY
TRBJ2-6,TRBV6-1,ASSVARASSGANVLT
TRBJ2-4,TRBV5-1,ASSLRTGGENIQY
TRBJ2-1,TRBV7-2,ASSWTYNEQF
TRBJ2-7,TRBV7-8,ASSFSPGQITYEQY
TRBJ2-4,TRBV6-6,ASKPGRGNIQY
TRBJ2-1,TRBV7-3,ASSLLGTGASYNEQF
TRBJ1-2,TRBV29-1,SVRGQVDYGYT
TRBJ1-2,TRBV7-9,ASSGRNGYT
TRBJ1-3,TRBV11-2,ASSSDRNTIY
TRBJ1-1,TRBV19,ASSLPDRPTTEAF
TRBJ1-3,TRBV5-1,ASSNGQGPGNTIY
TRBJ1-4,TRBV28,ASNWGPANEKLF
TRBJ2-2,TRBV20-1,SACDNTGELF
TRBJ1-3,TRBV18,ASSPDRGGNTIY
TRBJ2-3,TRBV12-3/TRBV12-4,ASSPLGGRDTQY
TRBJ2-2,TRBV9,ASSVGNTGELF
TRBJ1-4,TRBV6-6,ASSYSAPIQNEKLF
TRBJ1-2,TRBV29-1,SVGKGGYGYT
TRBJ1-2,TRBV5-6,ASSRGQRHNYGYT
TRBJ1-1,TRBV29-1,SALTGGTEAF
TRBJ1-4,TRBV7-2,ASSRRRTGTNEKLF
TRBJ1-1,TRBV12-3/TRBV12-4,ASSLEGGGNTEAF
TRBJ2-1,TRBV5-5,ASSYEGSSYNEQF
TRBJ2-5,TRBV29-1,SVVRGGTETQY
TRBJ2-1,TRBV11-1,ASSSLQQGWTYNEQF
TRBJ2-2,TRBV2,ASTSWDKNTGELF
TRBJ1-1,TRBV6-1,ASSLRGETEAF
TRBJ1-5,TRBV6-1,ASRGGVSNQPQH